The following is a TCR beta chain sequence with its context. The data stem from a study of CD8+CD57+ T cells in acquired aplastic anemia. From germline, CDR1 is DFQATT and CDR2 SNEGSKA (reference sequence). The CDR3 consists of 13 residues. Trimming left V 3 bases short and J 5 bases short, with 13 bases between. Before being chosen for sequencing, patients had shown CD8+CD57+ cell expansion by flow cytometry. Genomic DNA served as template for TCR beta VDJ and CDR3 profiling. TCRdb reprocessed the reads with MiXCR, giving one entry per CDR3 protein. The table lists 250,000 to 350,000 distinct CDR3 sequences, approximately 60% of them singletons.

The receptor comes from a human donor with aplastic anemia. The sample was sorted CD4+, CD8+, or CD8+CD57+ T cells (not recorded which) from PBMCs. The gene calls are TRBV20-1 and TRBJ1-1, with D possibly being TRBD1 (5 bases). CDR3 region: CSARKGWGTEAFF. The CDR3 coding sequence is TGCAGTGCTAGGAAGGGGTGGGGAACTGAAGCTTTCTTT.